This passage covers 4 T cell receptor beta chains from one sample sequenced in a study of shared clonotypes between healthy human individuals. Repertoires were generated with immunoSEQ multiplex PCR, while TCRdb's copy carries only in-frame clones and drops some. The sample contains around 2,100,000 clones, about 95% of which appear only once. The naive CD8 fraction comprised CD45RO-negative cells positively selected for CCR7 and excluded terminally differentiated effector memory CD45RA+ cells. Source material: naive CD8+ T cells sorted from blood. All receptors come from a man younger than 35 in good health.

This clone was observed a single time. The V gene is TRBV5-3, the J gene TRBJ2-2, with D possibly matching TRBD1 (5 bases). TRBV5-3 is assigned to the ORF class and has an uncertain function. This CDR3 region has 15 residues. Trimming stripped 1 base from V and 6 bases from J, with 13 bases between. The CDR3 nucleotides read TGTGCCAGAAGCTTGAGGAATTGGGGCCCCGGGGAGCTGTTTTTT. Translating gives CARSLRNWGPGELFF.

The rearrangement links TRBV19 to TRBJ1-5; D is undetermined. Trimming pared 1 base from V and 0 bases from J, leaving 7 bases between. Germline V lookup: CDR1 LNHDA, CDR2 SQIVND (reference sequence). The CDR3 is 15 amino acids. CDR3 bases: TGTGCCAGTAGTATAGGTTGGGGTAGCAATCAGCCCCAGCATTTT. Its translation is CASSIGWGSNQPQHF.

This chain links TRBV5-1 with TRBJ1-1; no clear D. The length of the CDR3 is 14 residues. Trimming left V 0 bases short and J 1 base short, with 7 bases between. The germline gives CDR1 SGHRS, CDR2 YFSETQ. The CDR3 nucleotides read TGCGCCAGCAGCTTGGGCCCGGAGAACACTGAAGCTTTCTTT. Translation gives CASSLGPENTEAFF.

The chain recombines TRBV6-5 with TRBJ2-1; D call uncertain. This CDR3 is 15 amino acids long. CDR1 and CDR2 from the germline V gene are MNHEY and SVGAGI. V lost 3 bases and J 1 base, leaving 10 bases between the germline ends. Here the CDR3 DNA reads TGTGCCAGCAGTTATGGTCCAGCGTCCTACAATGAGCAGTTCTTC. Encoded protein: CASSYGPASYNEQFF.